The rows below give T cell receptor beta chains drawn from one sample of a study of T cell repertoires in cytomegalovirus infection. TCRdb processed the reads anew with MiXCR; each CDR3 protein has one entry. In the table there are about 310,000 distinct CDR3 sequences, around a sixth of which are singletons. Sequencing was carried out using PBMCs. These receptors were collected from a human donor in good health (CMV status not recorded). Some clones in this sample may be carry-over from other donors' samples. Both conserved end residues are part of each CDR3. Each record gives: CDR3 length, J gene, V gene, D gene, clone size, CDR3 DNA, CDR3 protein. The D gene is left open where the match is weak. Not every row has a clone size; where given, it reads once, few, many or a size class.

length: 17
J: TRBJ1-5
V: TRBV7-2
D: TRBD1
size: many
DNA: TGTGCCAGCAGCAGTTACCCGGGACAGAGCTCAAATCAGCCCCAGCATTTT
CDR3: CASSSYPGQSSNQPQHF

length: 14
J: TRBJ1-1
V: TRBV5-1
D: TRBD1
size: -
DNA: TGCGCCAGCAGCTTGGAACAGGGGTTTGGTGAAGCTTTCTTT
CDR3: CASSLEQGFGEAFF

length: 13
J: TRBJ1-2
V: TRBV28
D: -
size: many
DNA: TGTGCCAGCAGTTTAACAGGCAACTATGGCTACACCTTC
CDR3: CASSLTGNYGYTF

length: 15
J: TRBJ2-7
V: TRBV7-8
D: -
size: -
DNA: TGTGCCAGCAGCTACACTGGCCCATCTGGATACGAGCAGTACTTC
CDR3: CASSYTGPSGYEQYF

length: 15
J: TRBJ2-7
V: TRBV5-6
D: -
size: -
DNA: TGTGCCAGCAGCTTGAGGAACCTTGTAACCTACGAGCAGTACTTC
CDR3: CASSLRNLVTYEQYF

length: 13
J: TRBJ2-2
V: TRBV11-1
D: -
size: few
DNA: TGTGCCAGCAGTAACCCAAGAACCGGGGAGCTGTTTTTT
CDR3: CASSNPRTGELFF

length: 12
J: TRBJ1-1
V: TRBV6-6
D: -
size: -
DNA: TGTGCCAGCAGTTACGGGGTTACTGAAGCTTTCTTT
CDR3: CASSYGVTEAFF

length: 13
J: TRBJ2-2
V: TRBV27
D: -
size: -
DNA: TGTGCCAGCAGCCTGGACACAGCGCGGGAGCTGTTTTTT
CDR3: CASSLDTARELFF

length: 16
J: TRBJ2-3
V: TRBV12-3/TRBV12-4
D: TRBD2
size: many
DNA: TGTGCCAGCAGTTTCGCCGGGACTAGCCCCAGGGATACGCAGTATTTT
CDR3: CASSFAGTSPRDTQYF

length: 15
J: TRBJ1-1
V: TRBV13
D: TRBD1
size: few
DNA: TGTGCCAGCAGCTACAGACAGGGGTTCTCCACTGAAGCTTTCTTT
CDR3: CASSYRQGFSTEAFF

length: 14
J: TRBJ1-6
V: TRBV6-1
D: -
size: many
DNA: TGTGCCAGCAGGGACGCAGGAAATAATTCACCCCTCCACTTT
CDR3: CASRDAGNNSPLHF

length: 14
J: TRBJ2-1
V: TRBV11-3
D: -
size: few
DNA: TGTGCCAGCAGCTCGGCCGGGGGGCTCGATGAGCAGTTCTTC
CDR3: CASSSAGGLDEQFF

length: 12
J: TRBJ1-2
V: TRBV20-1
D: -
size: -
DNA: TGCAGTGCCAAAAGACAGCCGGCTGGCTACACCTTC
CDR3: CSAKRQPAGYTF

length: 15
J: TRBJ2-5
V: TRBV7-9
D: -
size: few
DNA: TGTGCCAGCAGCTTAGCGACAGGACGTTGGGAGACCCAGTACTTC
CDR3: CASSLATGRWETQYF

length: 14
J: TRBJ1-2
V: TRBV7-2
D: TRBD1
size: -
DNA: TGTGCCAGCAGCTTTGACAGGGAGTACTATGGCTACACCTTC
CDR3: CASSFDREYYGYTF